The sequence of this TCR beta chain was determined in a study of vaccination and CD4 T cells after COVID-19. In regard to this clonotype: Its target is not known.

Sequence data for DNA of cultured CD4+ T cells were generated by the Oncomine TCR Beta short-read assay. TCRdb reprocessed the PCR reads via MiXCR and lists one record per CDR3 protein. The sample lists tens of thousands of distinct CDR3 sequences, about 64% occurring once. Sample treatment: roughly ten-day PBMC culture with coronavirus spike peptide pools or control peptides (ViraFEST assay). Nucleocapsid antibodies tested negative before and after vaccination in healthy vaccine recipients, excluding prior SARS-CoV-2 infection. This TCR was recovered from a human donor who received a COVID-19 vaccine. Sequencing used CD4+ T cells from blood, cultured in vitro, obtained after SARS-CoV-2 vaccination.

CDR3 sequence (DNA): TGTGCCAGCAGTTACCGCATTAATCAGCCCCAGCATTTT. Its protein product is CASSYRINQPQHF. The chain recombines TRBV6-5 with TRBJ1-5; no definite D call. The CDR3 is 13 amino acids. Trimming took 2 bases from V and 4 from J, leaving 6 bases between them. Germline CDR1 MNHEY, CDR2 SVGAGI.